These 15 T cell receptor beta chains originate from one sample sequenced in a study of beta chain features in type 1 diabetes. The sequenced template was cDNA made from the entire isolated RNA. Assay used: immunoSEQ multiplex PCR; TCRdb lists only in-frame clones, some missing. The sample lists 90,000 to 110,000 clones, around 40% seen once, with about 0.07% in the top ten. The sequencing sample was made of stem cell memory CD4+ T cells from blood. The receptors stem from a woman in her late teens or twenties in good health.

This clone was seen a handful of times. V gene TRBV5-1 combines with J gene TRBJ1-2; D perhaps matches TRBD1 (6 bases). The CDR3 is made up of 12 amino acids. Looked up from germline, CDR1 is SGHRS and CDR2 is YFSETQ. V lost 0 bases, J lost 8 bases, and 8 bases lay in between. The CDR3 loop is CASSLAGEGYTF. CDR3 nucleotide sequence: TGCGCCAGCAGCTTGGCAGGGGAAGGCTACACCTTC.

The table lists this clone with a few counts. The genes are TRBV11-2 and TRBJ1-1, with no clear D. V was clipped by 1 base and J by 2 bases, with 14 bases between them. The CDR3 extends over 16 amino acids. Germline V gives CDR1 SGHAT, CDR2 FQNNGV. CDR3 sequence reads: CASSLAEGGINTEAFF. The CDR3 bases are TGTGCCAGCAGCTTAGCCGAGGGAGGGATCAACACTGAAGCTTTCTTT.

The chain has TRBV7-9 and TRBJ2-2, with 9 bases fitting TRBD1. The J segment lost 6 bases and the V segment lost 2 bases, leaving 4 bases of the junction unmatched. CDR1 is SEHNR, CDR2 FQNEAQ, per germline (reference sequence). This CDR3 spans 15 amino acids. The CDR3 here is CASSLIGQGSGELFF. CDR3 nucleotide sequence: TGTGCCAGCAGCTTAATTGGACAGGGGTCCGGGGAGCTGTTTTTT.

This clone has only a few counts. The chain recombines TRBV7-2 with TRBJ1-2; 9 bases agree with TRBD1. This CDR3 spans 15 amino acids. Germline CDR1 reads SGHTA; CDR2 reads FQGNSA. The J segment lost 4 bases and the V segment lost 5 bases, leaving 8 bases of the junction unmatched. CDR3 sequence reads: CASSQGQGRTYGYTF. Here the CDR3 DNA reads TGTGCCAGCAGCCAAGGACAGGGGCGAACCTATGGCTACACCTTC.

This clone was seen a handful of times. The rearrangement joins TRBV11-2 to TRBJ2-2; 9 positions agree with TRBD1. Losses at the gene ends were 2 bases for V and 4 bases for J; bases not matched to a gene: 2. The CDR3 consists of 15 residues. CDR1 is SGHAT and CDR2 is FQNNGV in the germline V gene. Here the CDR3 DNA reads TGTGCCAGCAGCTTAACGACAGGGGGCACCGGGGAGCTGTTTTTT. Translated: CASSLTTGGTGELFF.

V and J are TRBV28 and TRBJ2-3; TRBD1 might be the D (5 bases). Germline CDR1 MDHEN, CDR2 SYDVKM. CDR3 length equals 15 residues. Trimming took 5 bases from V and 2 from J, leaving 14 bases between them. CDR3: CASSAYRTHTDTQYF. For the CDR3, the DNA is TGTGCCAGCAGTGCATACAGGACGCACACAGATACGCAGTATTTT.

The chain is built from TRBV9 and TRBJ2-1; 8 nucleotides agree with TRBD2. Germline V CDR1 and CDR2: SGDLS, YYNGEE. There are 16 residues in the CDR3. V shed 4 bases and J 3 bases; nucleotides not matched to a gene: 9. Here the CDR3 DNA reads TGTGCCAGCAGCCCCCGGGGGGGGCAGTTCTACAATGAGCAGTTCTTC. This translates into CASSPRGGQFYNEQFF.

The J gene is TRBJ2-7, the V gene TRBV5-1, with D tentatively TRBD1 (6 bases). Trimming took off 3 bases at V and 0 bases at J, with 7 bases between the two ends. The CDR3 runs 13 residues. Per germline, CDR1 SGHRS and CDR2 YFSETQ. The CDR3: CASSWDNSYEQYF. The CDR3 DNA follows: TGCGCCAGCAGCTGGGACAACTCCTACGAGCAGTACTTC.

Here the CDR3 reads CASSPTIQGPYNEQFF. The DNA for the CDR3 is TGTGCCAGCAGTCCGACTATTCAAGGACCCTACAATGAGCAGTTCTTC. The J gene is TRBJ2-1, the V gene TRBV28; maybe TRBD2 (5 bases). The CDR3 spans 16 residues. Germline assignment: CDR1 MDHEN and CDR2 SYDVKM. V was clipped by 5 bases and J by 2 bases, with 16 bases between them. The full variable domain, its missing parts supplied by reference TRBV28 and TRBJ2-1, is DVKVTQSSRYLVKRTGEKVFLECVQDMDHENMFWYRQDPGLGLRLIYFSYDVKMKEKGDIPEGYSVSREKKERFSLILESASTNQTSMYLCASSPTIQGPYNEQFFGPGTRLTVL.

This chain joins TRBV6-5 and TRBJ2-2; 8 positions agree with TRBD1. The CDR3 consists of 13 residues. Germline CDR1 reads MNHEY; CDR2 reads SVGAGI. The ends lost 4 bases at V and 6 bases at J; junction bases unmatched: 1. The CDR3 loop reads CASSLQGAGELFF. DNA for the CDR3: TGTGCCAGCAGTTTACAGGGGGCCGGGGAGCTGTTTTTT.

The chain combines TRBV11-3 with TRBJ2-2; possible D gene TRBD2, 5 bases. This CDR3 has 14 residues. Germline V gives CDR1 SGHNT, CDR2 YENEEA. V was pared by 5 bases and J by 6 bases, with 13 bases between. CDR3 loop: CASSVSSGSGELFF. In DNA form, the CDR3 reads TGTGCCAGCAGCGTCTCATCGGGGTCCGGGGAGCTGTTTTTT.

This clone was detected only a few times. The chain is built from TRBV28 and TRBJ2-2; D remains ambiguous. Germline V lookup: CDR1 MDHEN, CDR2 SYDVKM. Trimming took off 4 bases at V and 6 bases at J, with 6 bases between the two ends. The CDR3 loop spans 12 amino acids. The CDR3 protein is CASSSPAGELFF. The CDR3, as DNA: TGTGCCAGCAGTTCCCCGGCCGGGGAGCTGTTTTTT.

As for this clone: Other DNA variants within this sample encode the same CDR3. This chain links TRBV7-9 with TRBJ2-6; 8 positions agree with TRBD1. The CDR3 runs 16 residues. The V gene's germline CDR1 is SEHNR and CDR2 FQNEAQ (reference sequence). V lost 5 bases and J lost 1; bases outside the gene matches: 4. The CDR3 DNA sequence: TGTGCCAGCAGCACCCGGACAGGGTCTGGGGCCAACGTCCTGACTTTC. Protein: CASSTRTGSGANVLTF. The full variable domain, in which reference TRBV7-9 and TRBJ2-6 provide the parts outside the CDR3, is DTGVSQNPRHKITKRGQNVTFRCDPISEHNRLYWYRQTLGQGPEFLTYFQNEAQLEKSRLLSDRFSAERPKGSFSTLEIQRTEQGDSAMYLCASSTRTGSGANVLTFGAGSRLTVL.

The CDR3 sequence is CASSVSGRPSEQYF. CDR3 DNA sequence: TGTGCCAGCAGCGTTAGCGGGAGACCCTCCGAGCAGTACTTC. The chain combines TRBV6-1 with TRBJ2-7; 9 bases are shared with TRBD2. The J segment lost 6 bases and the V segment lost 6 bases, leaving 9 bases of the junction unmatched. CDR1 is MNHNS and CDR2 is SASEGT in the germline V gene. The CDR3 length is 14 residues.

J is TRBJ1-4 and V is TRBV5-1; D is ambiguous. The CDR3 spans 16 residues. Trimming removed 0 bases from V and 5 bases from J, with 14 bases in between. CDR1 and CDR2 from the germline V gene are SGHRS and YFSETQ. The CDR3 DNA reads as TGCGCCAGCAGCTTGGAGTCTACCCGCGGGAATGAAAAACTGTTTTTT. This codes for CASSLESTRGNEKLFF.